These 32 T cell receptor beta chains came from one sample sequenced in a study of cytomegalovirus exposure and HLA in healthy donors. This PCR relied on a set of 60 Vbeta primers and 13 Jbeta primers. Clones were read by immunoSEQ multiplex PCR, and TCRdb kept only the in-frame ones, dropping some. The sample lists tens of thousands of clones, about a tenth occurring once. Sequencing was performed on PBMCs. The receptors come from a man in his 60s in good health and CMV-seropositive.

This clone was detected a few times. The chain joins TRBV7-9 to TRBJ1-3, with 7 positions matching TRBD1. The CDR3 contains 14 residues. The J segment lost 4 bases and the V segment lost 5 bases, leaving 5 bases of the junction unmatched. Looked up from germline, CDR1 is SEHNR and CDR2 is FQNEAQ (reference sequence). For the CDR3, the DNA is TGTGCCAGCAGCCTCCGGGACAGAGGAAACACCATATATTTT. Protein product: CASSLRDRGNTIYF.

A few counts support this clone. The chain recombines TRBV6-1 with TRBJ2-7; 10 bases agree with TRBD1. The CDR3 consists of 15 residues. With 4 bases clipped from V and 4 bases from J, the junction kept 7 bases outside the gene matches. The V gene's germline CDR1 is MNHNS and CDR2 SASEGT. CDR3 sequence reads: CASSALTGGMYEQYV. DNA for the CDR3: TGTGCCAGCAGTGCATTGACAGGGGGCATGTACGAGCAGTACGTC.

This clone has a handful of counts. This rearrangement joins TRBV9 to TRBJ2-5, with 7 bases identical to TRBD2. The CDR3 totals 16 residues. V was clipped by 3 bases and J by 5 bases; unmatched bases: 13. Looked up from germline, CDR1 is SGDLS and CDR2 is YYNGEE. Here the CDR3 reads CASSGGGVPPRETQYF. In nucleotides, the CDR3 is TGTGCCAGCAGCGGGGGAGGGGTTCCCCCTAGGGAGACCCAGTACTTC. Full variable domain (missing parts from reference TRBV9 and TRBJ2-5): DSGVTQTPKHLITATGQRVTLRCSPRSGDLSVYWYQQSLDQGLQFLIQYYNGEERAKGNILERFSAQQFPDLHSELNLSSLELGDSALYFCASSGGGVPPRETQYFGPGTRLLVL.

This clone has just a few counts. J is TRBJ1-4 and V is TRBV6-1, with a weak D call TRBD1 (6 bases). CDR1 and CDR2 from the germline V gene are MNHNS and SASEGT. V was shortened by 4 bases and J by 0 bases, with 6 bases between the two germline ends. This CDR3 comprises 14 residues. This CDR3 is CASSGTATNEKLFF. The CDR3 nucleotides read TGTGCCAGCAGTGGGACAGCAACTAATGAAAAACTGTTTTTT.

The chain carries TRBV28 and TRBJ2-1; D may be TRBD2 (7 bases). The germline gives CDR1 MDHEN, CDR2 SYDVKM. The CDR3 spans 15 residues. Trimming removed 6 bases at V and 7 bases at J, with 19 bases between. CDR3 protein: CASRTWGGSQNEQFF. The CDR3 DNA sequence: TGTGCCAGCAGGACCTGGGGGGGCTCACAGAATGAGCAGTTCTTC.

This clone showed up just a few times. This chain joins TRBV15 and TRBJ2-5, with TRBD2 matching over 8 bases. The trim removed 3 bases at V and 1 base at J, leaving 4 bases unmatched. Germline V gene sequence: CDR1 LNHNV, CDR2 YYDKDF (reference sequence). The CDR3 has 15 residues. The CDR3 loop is CATSSVAGSQETQYF. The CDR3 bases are TGTGCCACCAGCAGTGTAGCGGGGTCCCAAGAGACCCAGTACTTC.

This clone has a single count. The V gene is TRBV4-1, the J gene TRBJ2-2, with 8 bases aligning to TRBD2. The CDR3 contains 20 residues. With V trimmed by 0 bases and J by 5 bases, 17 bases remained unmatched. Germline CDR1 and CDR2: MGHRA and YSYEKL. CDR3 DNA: TGCGCCAGCAGCCAAGAACCAGCGGGGGCCACTTCTGGGTGGACCGGGGAGCTGTTTTTT. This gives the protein CASSQEPAGATSGWTGELFF.

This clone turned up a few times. The CDR3 DNA sequence: TGCGCCAGCAGCCCTTTCGTTGCAGATACGCAGTATTTT. Amino acid sequence: CASSPFVADTQYF. The chain couples TRBV5-1 to TRBJ2-3; D not certain. The V gene's germline CDR1 is SGHRS and CDR2 YFSETQ. The CDR3 runs 13 residues. V was cut by 4 bases and J by 4 bases, with 10 bases left in between.

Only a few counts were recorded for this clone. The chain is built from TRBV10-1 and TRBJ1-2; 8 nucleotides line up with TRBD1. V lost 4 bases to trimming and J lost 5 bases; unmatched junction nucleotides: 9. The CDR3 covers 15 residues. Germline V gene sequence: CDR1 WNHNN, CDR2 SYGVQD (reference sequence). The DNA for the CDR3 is TGCGCCAGCAGTGGCCCAGGGGGCGCCGGGTATGGCTACACCTTC. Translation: CASSGPGGAGYGYTF.

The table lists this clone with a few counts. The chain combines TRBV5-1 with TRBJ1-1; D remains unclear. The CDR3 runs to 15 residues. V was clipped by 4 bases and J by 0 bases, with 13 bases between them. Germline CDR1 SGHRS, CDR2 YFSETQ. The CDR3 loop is CASSPSGGMNTEAFF. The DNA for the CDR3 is TGCGCCAGCAGCCCCTCGGGAGGTATGAACACTGAAGCTTTCTTT.

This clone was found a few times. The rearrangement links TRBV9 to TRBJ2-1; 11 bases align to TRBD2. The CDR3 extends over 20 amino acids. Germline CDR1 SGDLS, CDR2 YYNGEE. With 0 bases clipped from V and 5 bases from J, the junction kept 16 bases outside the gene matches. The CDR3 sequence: CASSVGAGGLAGGKNNEQFF. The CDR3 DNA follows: TGTGCCAGCAGCGTAGGGGCTGGCGGACTAGCGGGTGGTAAAAACAATGAGCAGTTCTTC.

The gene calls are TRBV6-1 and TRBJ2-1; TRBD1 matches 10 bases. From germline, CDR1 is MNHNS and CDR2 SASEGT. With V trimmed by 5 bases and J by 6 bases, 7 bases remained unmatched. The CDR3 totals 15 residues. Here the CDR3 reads CASSPRRTGGNEQFF. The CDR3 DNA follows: TGTGCCAGCAGTCCCCGGCGGACAGGGGGCAATGAGCAGTTCTTC.

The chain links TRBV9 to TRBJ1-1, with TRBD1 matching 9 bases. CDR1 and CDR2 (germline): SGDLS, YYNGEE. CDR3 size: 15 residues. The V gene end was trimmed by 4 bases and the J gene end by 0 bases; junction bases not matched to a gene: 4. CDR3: CASSPRQGVNTEAFF. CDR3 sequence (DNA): TGTGCCAGCAGCCCAAGACAGGGGGTGAACACTGAAGCTTTCTTT.

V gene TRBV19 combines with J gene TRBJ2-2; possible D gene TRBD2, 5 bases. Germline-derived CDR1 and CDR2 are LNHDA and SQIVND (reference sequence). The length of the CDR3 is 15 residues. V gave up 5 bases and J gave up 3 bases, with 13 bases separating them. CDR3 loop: CASSLPGMDTGELFF. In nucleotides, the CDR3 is TGTGCCAGTAGTTTGCCCGGGATGGACACCGGGGAGCTGTTTTTT.

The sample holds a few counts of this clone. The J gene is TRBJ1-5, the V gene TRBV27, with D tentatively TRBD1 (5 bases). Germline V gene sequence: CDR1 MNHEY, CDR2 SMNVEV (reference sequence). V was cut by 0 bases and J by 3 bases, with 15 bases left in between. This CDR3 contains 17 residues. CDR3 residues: CASSLSSGGVDNQPQHF. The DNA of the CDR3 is TGTGCCAGCAGTTTATCGTCGGGGGGAGTTGACAATCAGCCCCAGCATTTT.

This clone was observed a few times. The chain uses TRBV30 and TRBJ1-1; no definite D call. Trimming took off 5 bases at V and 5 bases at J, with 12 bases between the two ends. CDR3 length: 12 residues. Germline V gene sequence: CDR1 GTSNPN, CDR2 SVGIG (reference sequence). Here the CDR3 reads CAWGDGRTEAFF. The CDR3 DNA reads TGTGCCTGGGGTGATGGGCGAACTGAAGCTTTCTTT.

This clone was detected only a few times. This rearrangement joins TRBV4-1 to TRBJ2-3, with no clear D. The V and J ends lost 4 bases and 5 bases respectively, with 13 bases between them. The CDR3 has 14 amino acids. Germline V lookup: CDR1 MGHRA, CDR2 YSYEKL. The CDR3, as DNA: TGCGCCAGCAGCCTGGAGATAACGGGAGATACGCAGTATTTT. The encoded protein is CASSLEITGDTQYF.

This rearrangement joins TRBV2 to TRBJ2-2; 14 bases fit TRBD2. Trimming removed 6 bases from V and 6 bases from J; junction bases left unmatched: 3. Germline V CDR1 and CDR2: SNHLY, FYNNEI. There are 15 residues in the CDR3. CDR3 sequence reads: CASRGLAGAPGELFF. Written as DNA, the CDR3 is TGTGCCAGCAGGGGACTAGCGGGAGCCCCCGGGGAGCTGTTTTTT.

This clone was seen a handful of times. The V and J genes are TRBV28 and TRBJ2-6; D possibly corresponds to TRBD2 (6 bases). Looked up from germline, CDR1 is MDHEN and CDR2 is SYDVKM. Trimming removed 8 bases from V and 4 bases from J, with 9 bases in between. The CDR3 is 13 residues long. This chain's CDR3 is CASGGSGANVLTF. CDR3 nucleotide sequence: TGTGCCAGCGGGGGGTCCGGGGCCAACGTCCTGACTTTC.

As DNA, the CDR3 is TGTGCCAGCAGCAAAGTGGGCAGGGGGTACGAGCAGTACTTC. Protein: CASSKVGRGYEQYF. V and J are TRBV21-1 and TRBJ2-7; the D call TRBD1 from the table was never checked on the DNA. TRBV21-1 is designated a pseudogene. CDR3 length: 14 amino acids.

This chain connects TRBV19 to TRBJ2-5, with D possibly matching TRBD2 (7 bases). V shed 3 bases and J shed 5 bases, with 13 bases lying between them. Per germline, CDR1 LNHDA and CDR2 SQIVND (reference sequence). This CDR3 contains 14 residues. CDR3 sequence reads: CASSMGGGRETQYF. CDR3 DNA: TGTGCCAGTAGTATGGGAGGGGGACGGGAGACCCAGTACTTC.

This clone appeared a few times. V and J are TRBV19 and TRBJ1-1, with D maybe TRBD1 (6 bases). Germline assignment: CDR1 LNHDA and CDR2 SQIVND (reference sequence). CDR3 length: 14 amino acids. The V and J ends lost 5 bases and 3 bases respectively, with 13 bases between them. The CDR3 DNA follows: TGTGCCAGTAGTCCCGCAGGGGCTGACACTGAAGCTTTCTTT. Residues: CASSPAGADTEAFF.

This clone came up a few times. The CDR3 here is CASSLRDTYQPQHF. The CDR3 DNA reads TGTGCCAGCAGTCTCCGGGACACTTATCAGCCCCAGCATTTT. The chain uses TRBV28 and TRBJ1-5; weak D call: TRBD1 (6 bases). This CDR3 contains 14 residues. Per the germline V gene, CDR1 is MDHEN and CDR2 is SYDVKM. V dropped 5 bases and J dropped 5 bases, with 13 bases sitting between them. The full variable domain, its missing parts supplied by reference TRBV28 and TRBJ1-5, is DVKVTQSSRYLVKRTGEKVFLECVQDMDHENMFWYRQDPGLGLRLIYFSYDVKMKEKGDIPEGYSVSREKKERFSLILESASTNQTSMYLCASSLRDTYQPQHFGDGTRLSIL.

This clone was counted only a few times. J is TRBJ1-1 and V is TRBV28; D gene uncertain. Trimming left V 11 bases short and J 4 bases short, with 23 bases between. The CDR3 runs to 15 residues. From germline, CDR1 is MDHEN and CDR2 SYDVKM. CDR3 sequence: CAGGTDSGLGTEAFF. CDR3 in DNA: TGTGCCGGTGGTACGGACTCGGGTCTAGGCACTGAAGCTTTCTTT.

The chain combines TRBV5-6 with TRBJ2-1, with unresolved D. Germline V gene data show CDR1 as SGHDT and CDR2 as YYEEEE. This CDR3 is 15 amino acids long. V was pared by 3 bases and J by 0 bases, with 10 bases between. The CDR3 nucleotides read TGTGCCAGCAGCTCGGTACTCTTCTCCTACAATGAGCAGTTCTTC. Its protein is CASSSVLFSYNEQFF.

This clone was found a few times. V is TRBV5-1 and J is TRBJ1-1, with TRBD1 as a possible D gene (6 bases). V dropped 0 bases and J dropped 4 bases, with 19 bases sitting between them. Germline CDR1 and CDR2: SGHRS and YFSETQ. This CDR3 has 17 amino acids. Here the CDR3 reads CASSLAFAGGRSTEAFF. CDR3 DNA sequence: TGCGCCAGCAGCTTGGCCTTCGCCGGGGGGCGGAGCACTGAAGCTTTCTTT.

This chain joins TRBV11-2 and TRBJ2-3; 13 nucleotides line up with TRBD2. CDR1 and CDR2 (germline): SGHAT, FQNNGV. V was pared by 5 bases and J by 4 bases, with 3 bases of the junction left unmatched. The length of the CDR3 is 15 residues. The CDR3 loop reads CASSILAGGADTQYF. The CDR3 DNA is TGTGCCAGCAGCATACTAGCGGGAGGGGCAGATACGCAGTATTTT.

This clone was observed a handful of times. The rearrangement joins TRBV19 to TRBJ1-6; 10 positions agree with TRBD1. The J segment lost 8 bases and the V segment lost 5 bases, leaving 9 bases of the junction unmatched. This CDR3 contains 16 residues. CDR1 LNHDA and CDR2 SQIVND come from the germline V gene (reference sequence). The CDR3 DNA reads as TGTGCCAGTAGTTTGGGACAGGGGAGGATGGATTCACCCCTCCACTTT. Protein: CASSLGQGRMDSPLHF. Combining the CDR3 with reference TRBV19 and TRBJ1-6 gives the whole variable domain DGGITQSPKYLFRKEGQNVTLSCEQNLNHDAMYWYRQDPGQGLRLIYYSQIVNDFQKGDIAEGYSVSREKKESFPLTVTSAQKNPTAFYLCASSLGQGRMDSPLHFGNGTRLTVT.

The CDR3 spells CASSLLGLAGVTEQYF. CDR3 coding DNA: TGCGCCAGCAGCCTCCTGGGACTAGCGGGAGTTACCGAGCAGTACTTC. The chain recombines TRBV5-1 with TRBJ2-7; 14 bases align to TRBD2. Germline assignment: CDR1 SGHRS and CDR2 YFSETQ. The junction had 9 bases not matched to a gene; V was cut back by 4 bases and J by 6 bases. CDR3 length equals 16 residues.

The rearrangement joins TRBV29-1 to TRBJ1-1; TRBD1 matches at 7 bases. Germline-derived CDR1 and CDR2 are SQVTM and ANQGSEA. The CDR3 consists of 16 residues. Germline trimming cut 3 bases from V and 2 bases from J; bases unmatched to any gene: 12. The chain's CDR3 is CSVEGRGRSGNTEAFF. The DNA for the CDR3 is TGCAGCGTTGAGGGAAGGGGGCGTTCGGGAAACACTGAAGCTTTCTTT.

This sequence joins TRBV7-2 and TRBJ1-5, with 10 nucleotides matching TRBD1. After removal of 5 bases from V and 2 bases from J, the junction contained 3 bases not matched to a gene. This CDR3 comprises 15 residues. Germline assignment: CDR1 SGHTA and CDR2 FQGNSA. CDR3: CASSTTGGGNQPQHF. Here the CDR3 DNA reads TGTGCCAGCAGCACGACAGGGGGCGGCAATCAGCCCCAGCATTTT. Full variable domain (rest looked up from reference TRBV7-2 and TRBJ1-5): GAGVSQSPSNKVTEKGKDVELRCDPISGHTALYWYRQSLGQGLEFLIYFQGNSAPDKSGLPSDRFSAERTGGSVSTLTIQRTQQEDSAVYLCASSTTGGGNQPQHFGDGTRLSIL.

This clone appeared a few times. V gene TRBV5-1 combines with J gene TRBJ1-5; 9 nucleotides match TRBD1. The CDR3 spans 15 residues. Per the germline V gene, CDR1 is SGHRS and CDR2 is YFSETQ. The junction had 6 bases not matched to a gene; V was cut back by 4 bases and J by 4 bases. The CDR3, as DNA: TGCGCCAGCAGCCCCAGGACAGGGGATAATCAGCCCCAGCATTTT. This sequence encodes CASSPRTGDNQPQHF. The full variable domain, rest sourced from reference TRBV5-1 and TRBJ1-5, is KAGVTQTPRYLIKTRGQQVTLSCSPISGHRSVSWYQQTPGQGLQFLFEYFSETQRNKGNFPGRFSGRQFSNSRSEMNVSTLELGDSALYLCASSPRTGDNQPQHFGDGTRLSIL.